The source of this TCR beta chain is a study of shared clonotypes between healthy human individuals. Deep-level settings were used for running the assay. The table came from immunoSEQ multiplex PCR; TCRdb's copy has only in-frame clones and leaves some out. The sample consists of roughly 2.5 million clones, around nine tenths of them appearing once. To note about this clone: Its cognate antigen is unknown.

Germline CDR1 is ENHRY and CDR2 is SYGVKD. The CDR3 loop spans 16 amino acids. The ends were cut back, 3 bases at V and 4 bases at J, with 18 bases in the middle. The study, taken as a whole, reports: Unshared clonotypes carried lower generation probabilities than those common to all four donors.

The receptor's source is a man in his late teens or twenties in good health. The sequencing sample was made of naive CD4+ T cells sorted from blood. The sample's subset: CD45RA+ positively selected. V is TRBV10-3 and J is TRBJ1-2, with no clear D. CDR3 loop: CAISDWGGQAPYGYTF. CDR3 in DNA: TGTGCCATCAGTGATTGGGGTGGCCAAGCCCCCTATGGCTACACCTTC.